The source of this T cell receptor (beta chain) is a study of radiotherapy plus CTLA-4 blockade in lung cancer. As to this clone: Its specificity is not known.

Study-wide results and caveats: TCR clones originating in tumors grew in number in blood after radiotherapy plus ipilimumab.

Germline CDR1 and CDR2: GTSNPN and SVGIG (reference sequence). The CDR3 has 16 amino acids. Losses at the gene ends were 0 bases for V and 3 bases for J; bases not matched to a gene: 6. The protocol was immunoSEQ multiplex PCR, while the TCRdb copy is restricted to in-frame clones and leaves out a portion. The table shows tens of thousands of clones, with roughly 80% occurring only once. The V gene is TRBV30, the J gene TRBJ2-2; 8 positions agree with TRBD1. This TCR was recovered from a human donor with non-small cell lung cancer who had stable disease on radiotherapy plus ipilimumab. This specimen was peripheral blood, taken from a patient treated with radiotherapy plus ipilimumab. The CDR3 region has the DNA TGTGCCTGGAGTGTACGCAGGGGGCGGGACACCGGGGAGCTGTTTTTT. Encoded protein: CAWSVRRGRDTGELFF.